These T cell receptor beta chains were read from a single sample in a study of blood T cell repertoires in COVID-19. Measured with immunoSEQ multiplex PCR; TCRdb has only the in-frame clones, and not every one. The sample comprises 150,000 to 200,000 clones, roughly four fifths of which are singletons, and approximately 10% rests with the top ten. The specimen sequenced was peripheral blood. These receptors were obtained from a human donor in a cohort sampled during active COVID-19. Each CDR3 is given with its conserved first and last residue. D genes are given only for firm matches. The size of a clone is reported for some rows only, either as once, few or many, or as a class for expanded clones.

>12|TRBJ1-4|-|TRBV29-1|few
CSGGGGNEKLFF
TGCAGCGGGGGGGGAGGGAATGAAAAACTGTTTTTT
>17|TRBJ2-5|-|TRBV14|-
CASSQAPNRDWEETQYF
TGTGCCAGCAGCCAAGCCCCGAACAGGGATTGGGAAGAGACCCAGTACTTC
>16|TRBJ2-5|TRBD2|TRBV9|-
CASSSILGGGSETQYF
TGTGCCAGCAGCTCTATACTTGGCGGGGGTTCAGAGACCCAGTACTTC
>16|TRBJ1-3|-|TRBV7-2|few
CASSLGGKYSGNTIYF
TGTGCCAGCAGCTTGGGAGGGAAATACTCTGGAAACACCATATATTTT
>13|TRBJ1-2|-|TRBV10-3|-
CAINLDRSHGYTF
TGTGCCATCAACTTGGACAGATCCCATGGCTACACCTTC
>15|TRBJ1-5|TRBD1|TRBV6-2/TRBV6-3|-
CASSPTGTVRQPQHF
TGTGCCAGCAGTCCCACCGGGACAGTCCGTCAGCCCCAGCATTTT
>15|TRBJ1-6|-|TRBV7-2|few
CASSSSAGGQSPLHF
TGTGCCAGCAGCTCGAGTGCTGGGGGCCAATCACCCCTCCACTTT
>13|TRBJ2-7|-|TRBV5-1|-
CASALAWNYEQYF
TGCGCCAGCGCACTAGCCTGGAACTACGAGCAGTACTTC
>22|TRBJ1-6|-|TRBV9|once
CASSVDGDKGHTWSSYNSPLHF
TGTGCCAGCAGCGTTGACGGGGATAAGGGACATACTTGGAGCTCCTATAATTCACCCCTCCACTTT
>14|TRBJ1-2|TRBD1|TRBV19|-
CASSITGVSYGYTF
TGTGCCAGTAGTATCACAGGGGTCTCATATGGCTACACCTTC
>15|TRBJ1-5|-|TRBV19|-
CASSISQYSNQPQHF
TGTGCCAGTAGTATTTCACAGTATAGCAATCAGCCCCAGCATTTT
>16|TRBJ1-1|-|TRBV11-2|-
CASSLYRVGKNTEAFF
TGTGCCAGCAGCTTGTACAGGGTTGGGAAGAACACTGAAGCTTTCTTT
>11|TRBJ2-7|-|TRBV20-1|-
CSAIYNTEQYF
TGCAGTGCGATATATAACACGGAGCAGTACTTC
>15|TRBJ2-3|TRBD2|TRBV7-2|-
CASSSSGGSVDTQYF
TGTGCCAGCAGCTCCAGCGGGGGAAGTGTAGATACGCAGTATTTT